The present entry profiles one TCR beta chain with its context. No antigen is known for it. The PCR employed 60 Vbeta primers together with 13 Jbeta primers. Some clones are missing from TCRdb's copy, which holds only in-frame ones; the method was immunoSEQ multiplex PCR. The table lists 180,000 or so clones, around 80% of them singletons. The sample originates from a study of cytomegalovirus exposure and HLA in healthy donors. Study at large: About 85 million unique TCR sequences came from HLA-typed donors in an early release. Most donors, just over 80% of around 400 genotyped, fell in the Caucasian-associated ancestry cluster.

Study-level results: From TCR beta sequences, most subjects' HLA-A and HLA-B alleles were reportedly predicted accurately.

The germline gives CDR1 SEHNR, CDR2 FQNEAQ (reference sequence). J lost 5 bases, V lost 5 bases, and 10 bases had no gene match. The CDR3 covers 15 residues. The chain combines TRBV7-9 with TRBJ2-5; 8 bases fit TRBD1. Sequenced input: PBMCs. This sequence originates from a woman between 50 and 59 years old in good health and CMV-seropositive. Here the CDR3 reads CASSRFGQGGETQYF. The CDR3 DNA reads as TGTGCCAGCAGCCGGTTCGGACAGGGTGGGGAGACCCAGTACTTC.